These T cell receptor beta chains were read from a single sample in a study of CD8 T cells in ankylosing spondylitis. From the 5' RACE reads, TCRdb called clonotypes with MiXCR, one entry per CDR3 protein. The top ten hold approximately 14% of the sample, which has a few hundred thousand distinct CDR3 sequences, 20% seen once. What was sequenced was blood, either unsorted or a sorted T cell fraction (not recorded which). These receptors were taken from a male donor with ankylosing spondylitis or in good health (not recorded which). CDR3s include the opening cysteine and the closing phenylalanine or tryptophan. The D gene is left open where the match is weak. Clone size is stated in some rows and not others, as once, few, many or a class when expanded.

TRBV10-1	.	.	TRBJ2-3	TGCGCCAGCTCTGACAGCCTCACAGATACGCAGTATTTT	CASSDSLTDTQYF
TRBV7-9	TRBD1	few	TRBJ2-1	TGTGCCAGCAGCGGTAAGACAGGGGGAGTTACCAATGAGCAGTTCTTC	CASSGKTGGVTNEQFF
TRBV4-1	.	.	TRBJ1-1	TGCGCCAGCAGCCACCCCAATGCAGGGGACACTGAAGCTTTCTTT	CASSHPNAGDTEAFF
TRBV2	TRBD2	few	TRBJ2-3	TGTGCCAGCAGTGAACCTAGCGGGAGATACGGGGATACGCAGTATTTT	CASSEPSGRYGDTQYF
TRBV12-3/TRBV12-4	TRBD1	.	TRBJ2-6	TGTGCCAGCAGTCCCCAAGGACAGGATCTGAGCGTCCTGACTTTC	CASSPQGQDLSVLTF
TRBV7-7	.	.	TRBJ2-3	TGTGCCAGCAGCCCCACGGTAATCGATACGCAGTATTTT	CASSPTVIDTQYF
TRBV3-1	.	.	TRBJ2-7	TGTGCCAGCAGCCAAGAGGACTCCGACCTCTCCTACGAGCAGTACTTC	CASSQEDSDLSYEQYF
TRBV7-3	TRBD1	few	TRBJ2-3	TGTGCCAGCAGCCCCTCCGGGACAGGGTCAGATACGCAGTATTTT	CASSPSGTGSDTQYF
TRBV20-1	.	few	TRBJ2-2	TGCAGTGCCGCGGCAGGGGACACCGGGGAGCTGTTTTTT	CSAAAGDTGELFF
TRBV24-1	.	few	TRBJ1-2	TGTGCCACCAGCAGGGAAGGGGACTATGGCTACACCTTC	CATSREGDYGYTF
TRBV20-1	.	.	TRBJ2-7	TGCAGTGCCGATGACGGGACCCTGGGGGGATACGAGCAGTACTTC	CSADDGTLGGYEQYF
TRBV4-1	TRBD2	few	TRBJ2-3	TGCGCCAGCAGCCAAGATTGGGCTAGCGGGGGGGCCGTCACAGATACGCAGTATTTT	CASSQDWASGGAVTDTQYF
TRBV6-1	TRBD1	.	TRBJ2-7	TGTGCCAGCAGTGAAGGGGCAGGGGGCTACGAGCAGTACTTC	CASSEGAGGYEQYF
TRBV9	.	.	TRBJ2-7	TGTGCCAGCAGCGTAGCAGGCAGGGCCGAGCAGTACTTC	CASSVAGRAEQYF
TRBV5-5	TRBD2	.	TRBJ2-5	TGTGCCAGCAGCTTGGGGGACTATACACAAGAGACCCAGTACTTC	CASSLGDYTQETQYF
TRBV7-9	TRBD2	.	TRBJ2-5	TGTGCCAGCAGCTCCCACCTAGCGGGGGTCCAAGAGACCCAGTACTTC	CASSSHLAGVQETQYF
TRBV12-3/TRBV12-4	TRBD1	few	TRBJ2-1	TGTGCCAGCAGTTTGGGACAGGCGCCCTACAATGAGCAGTTCTTC	CASSLGQAPYNEQFF
TRBV5-1	.	few	TRBJ2-6	TGCGCCAGCAGCCCGGACAGTTTCTATTCTGGGGCCAACGTCCTGACTTTC	CASSPDSFYSGANVLTF
TRBV20-1	.	few	TRBJ2-7	TGCAGTGCTAGAGACCCTGACGGGACCTCCTACGAGCAGTACTTC	CSARDPDGTSYEQYF
TRBV29-1	.	few	TRBJ2-7	TGCAGCGCTTCCGGGACACCCCCTTCTTCCTACGAGCAGTACTTC	CSASGTPPSSYEQYF
TRBV15	.	few	TRBJ1-6	TGTGCCACCAGGATGGAGTCATCGCCCCTCCACTTT	CATRMESSPLHF
TRBV12-3/TRBV12-4	.	few	TRBJ2-3	TGTGCCAGCAGTCCAATTTCAGATACGCAGTATTTT	CASSPISDTQYF
TRBV29-1	TRBD1	few	TRBJ1-1	TGCAGCGGGAGCCTACAGGGGGCGAGCACTGAAGCTTTCTTT	CSGSLQGASTEAFF
TRBV10-3	.	.	TRBJ1-2	TGTGCCATCAGTGATACTATTTCGGGAGCTAACTATGGCTACACCTTC	CAISDTISGANYGYTF
TRBV14	.	few	TRBJ2-5	TGTGCCAGCAGCCAAGTGTCCAGGAAAGAGACCCAGTACTTC	CASSQVSRKETQYF
TRBV2	TRBD1	few	TRBJ1-2	TGTGCCAGCAGTGGCACAGGGGGGGCCTATGGCTACACCTTC	CASSGTGGAYGYTF
TRBV28	TRBD2	few	TRBJ2-1	TGTGCCAGCAGTACCCGGACTAGCGGGACTTCCTACAATGAGCAGTTCTTC	CASSTRTSGTSYNEQFF
TRBV28	.	.	TRBJ2-1	TGTGCCAGCAGTTTGCGGCTAGCCCGGAAGAATGAGCAGTTCTTC	CASSLRLARKNEQFF
TRBV20-1	.	few	TRBJ2-7	TGCAGTGCTACCCGGGGCGGGTACGAGCAGTACTTC	CSATRGGYEQYF
TRBV29-1	.	many	TRBJ2-1	TGCAGCGTTTCTGGTATTCGTGAGCAGTTCTTC	CSVSGIREQFF
TRBV7-9	.	.	TRBJ2-5	TGTGCCAGCACCACCCTCACCCCGGAGGCCGAAGAGACCCAGTACTTC	CASTTLTPEAEETQYF
TRBV29-1	.	.	TRBJ1-1	TGCAGCGTTAAGGACGGAGTTCATACTGAAGCTTTCTTT	CSVKDGVHTEAFF
TRBV6-5	TRBD2	once	TRBJ2-1	TGTGCCAGCAGTTACCGGGGACTAGCGGGGGGACTGAATGAGCAGTTCTTC	CASSYRGLAGGLNEQFF
TRBV11-2	TRBD1	.	TRBJ2-4	TGTGCCAGCAGCCCCGGACAGGGGACGATAGCCAAAAACATTCAGTACTTC	CASSPGQGTIAKNIQYF
TRBV3-1	.	few	TRBJ2-5	TGTGCCAGCAGCTATATCTACCCACGGAAATGGACCCAGTACTTC	CASSYIYPRKWTQYF
TRBV12-3/TRBV12-4	.	.	TRBJ2-2	TGTGCCAGCAGTTTTACGCGGGTCGGGGCCGGGGAGCTGTTTTTT	CASSFTRVGAGELFF
TRBV2	.	few	TRBJ2-7	TGTGCCAGCCGCTCCGGAATCTACGAGCAGTACTTC	CASRSGIYEQYF
TRBV29-1	.	.	TRBJ2-7	TGCAGCGCCCGTGAGGGGCCATACGAGCAGTACTTC	CSAREGPYEQYF